The text below deals with one T cell receptor beta chain. What this receptor recognizes is not known. No much larger clone is present one base from it, and per-base qualities are unavailable. The sample belongs to a study of CD8 T cells in Susac syndrome (dated by TCRdb to between 2017 and 2020). Background on the whole study: The study used repertoire sequencing to test whether antigen drove CD8+ T cell activation and differentiation in Susac syndrome. The clonality of the CD8+ T cell repertoire was compared across 12 healthy donors, some 14 Susac syndrome patients and about 16 multiple sclerosis patients. What the authors observed across the whole study: The TCR sequencing and HLA analysis was acknowledged to have included a relatively small number of individuals.

Spanning cysteine to phenylalanine, the CDR3 consists of 15 amino acids. The only DNA kept is the CDR3, 45 bases in frame from the first base. Compared with germline, V lacks 4 bases and J lacks 5 bases; bases without a gene match: 8. As encoded in the germline V gene (reference sequence), CDR1 is SEHNR while CDR2 is FQNEAQ. RNA was extracted using the RNeasy kit, and about 0.5 to 1 microgram was reverse transcribed with random hexamers. The immunoSEQ multiplex PCR assay, which covers 54 Vbeta and 13 Jbeta segments, was used to amplify TCR beta CDR3 regions. To correct PCR amplification bias, a synthetic template baseline was used for both primer optimization and computational correction. In the source study's methods: Reads were assigned to V, D and J genes according to IMGT and analyzed in immunoSEQ Analyzer, with only productive sequences retained. Clonality was calculated as one minus the Shannon entropy normalized by log2 of the number of productive unique sequences. For each patient and control, public and private clones were evaluated among the 100 most prevalent clones. A clone was defined as Susac-specific if it was absent from the healthy and MS cohorts, from around 960 published viral clones and from other ImmuneACCESS disease sequences. The public reads were reanalyzed by TCRdb: fastp trimming at Q25, MiXCR alignment, in-frame beta chains only. Each entry is one CDR3 protein sequence, shown with its most common DNA and genes. TCRdb's processing, not the study's, gives the V and J calls here. A total of hundreds of thousands of distinct CDR3 sequences appear in this sample, 65% to 90% of them only once. The ten largest make up 0.2% to 0.25% of the sample.

Peripheral blood CD8+ and CD4+ T cells from healthy donors, Susac syndrome patients and multiple sclerosis patients were profiled using high-throughput TCR beta sequencing. Multiple sclerosis controls were treatment-naive patients with stable or active relapsing-remitting disease fulfilling revised McDonald criteria. Bulk CD8+ and CD4+ T cells were purified by magnetic negative isolation, whereas CD8+ TEMRA cells were enriched by FACS. Blood was drawn into EDTA tubes, processed within 24 hours, and PBMCs were isolated by density gradient centrifugation. PBMCs intended for TCR sequencing were cryopreserved in liquid nitrogen and were subsequently thawed in a 37 degrees C water bath. The sorted or isolated CD4+, CD8+ and CD8+ TEMRA cells reached a purity of at least 90%.

Sequenced sample: CD8+ T cells from PBMCs. The V and J genes are TRBV7-9 and TRBJ2-1; TRBD2 agrees with 7 junctional bases. The TCR sequence derives from a human donor with multiple sclerosis. The DNA reads as follows: TGTGCCAGCAGCTGGAGGCGGGGGATGGACAATGAGCAGTTCTTC. Its protein is CASSWRRGMDNEQFF. The full variable domain, completed from the reference TRBV7-9 and TRBJ2-1 proteins outside the CDR3, reads DTGVSQNPRHKITKRGQNVTFRCDPISEHNRLYWYRQTLGQGPEFLTYFQNEAQLEKSRLLSDRFSAERPKGSFSTLEIQRTEQGDSAMYLCASSWRRGMDNEQFFGPGTRLTVL.